This T cell receptor (beta chain) was sequenced for a study of post-analysis software for immune sequencing data. For the study at large: Relapsing-remitting, secondary progressive and progressive-relapsing courses of multiple sclerosis were included.

General study points: Normalized Chao1 diversity was significantly lower in multiple sclerosis patients than in controls. Same-batch samples co-clustered strongly by F measure. Included in a set of about five TRBV segments more frequent in patients than controls were TRBV5-6, TRBV5-1 and TRBV20-1.

Note on this clonotype: Its antigen is not known.

CDR1 and CDR2 (germline): SQVTM, ANQGSEA. The CDR3 is made up of 14 amino acids. The V and J ends lost 5 bases and 5 bases respectively, with 16 bases between them. Each TCR beta cDNA library carried unique molecular identifiers. MiXCR, run by TCRdb on the PCR reads, gives a single entry per CDR3 protein. The table lists more than 350,000 distinct CDR3 sequences, over 30% of them singletons. The chain couples TRBV29-1 to TRBJ2-1, with D possibly matching TRBD2 (5 bases). This receptor was taken from a girl aged 2-9 years with multiple sclerosis. Sequencing was performed on blood. CDR3: CSVFGINVNNEQFF. The CDR3 DNA reads as TGCAGCGTTTTCGGGATCAACGTGAACAATGAGCAGTTCTTC.